This T cell receptor (beta chain) was recorded in a study of neurological immune-mediated disorders. This CDR3 contains 15 residues. The trim removed 7 bases at V and 7 bases at J, leaving 14 bases unmatched. CDR1 is DFQATT, CDR2 SNEGSKA, per germline (reference sequence). General study findings and limits: HTLV-1-associated myelopathy had the most TCR clonal expansion, whereas multiple sclerosis had the least (lower than in healthy controls).

Each CDR3 protein gets one entry after TCRdb re-called the 5' RACE reads with MiXCR. The sample holds about 44,000 distinct CDR3 sequences; roughly 21% are singletons and the top ten take 3.5% to 5%. For this clonotype: The target antigen is unknown.

Time point denoted: technical triplicate 3. PBMCs stored at -80 C, numbering 2 million, were the origin of the unsorted libraries. V gene TRBV20-1 combines with J gene TRBJ2-3, with TRBD2 identical over 10 bases. This receptor was identified in a man in his 60s with HTLV-1-associated myelopathy (HAM/TSP). Sample: PBMCs. The CDR3 region has the DNA TGCAGTGACCGCCTAGCGGGAGTATGGACACATACGCAGTATTTT. It yields the protein CSDRLAGVWTHTQYF.